This TCR beta chain was found in a study of blood T cells in healthy people across ages. PCR was performed a second time for roughly 7 to 12 cycles using a sample-barcoded 5' primer and a J-beta primer mix. Unique molecular identifiers of 12 random nucleotides labeled each cDNA. TCRdb independently ran MiXCR on the 5' RACE reads; one entry per CDR3 protein. This repertoire shows fewer than 950,000 distinct CDR3 sequences, under 40% found once; its top ten account for 10% to 15%. The CDR3 loop spans 14 amino acids. Germline V CDR1 and CDR2: LGHDT, YNNKEL (reference sequence). Specimen: blood. The receptor was derived from a young man in good health. This rearrangement joins TRBV3-1 to TRBJ2-7, with D perhaps TRBD1 (6 bases). The J call could be wrong; TRBJ2-5 is a better fit for the DNA end. The CDR3 DNA reads TGTGCCAGCAGGCGGACAGTTCTATCTGAGACCCAGTACTTC. Amino acids: CASRRTVLSETQYF.